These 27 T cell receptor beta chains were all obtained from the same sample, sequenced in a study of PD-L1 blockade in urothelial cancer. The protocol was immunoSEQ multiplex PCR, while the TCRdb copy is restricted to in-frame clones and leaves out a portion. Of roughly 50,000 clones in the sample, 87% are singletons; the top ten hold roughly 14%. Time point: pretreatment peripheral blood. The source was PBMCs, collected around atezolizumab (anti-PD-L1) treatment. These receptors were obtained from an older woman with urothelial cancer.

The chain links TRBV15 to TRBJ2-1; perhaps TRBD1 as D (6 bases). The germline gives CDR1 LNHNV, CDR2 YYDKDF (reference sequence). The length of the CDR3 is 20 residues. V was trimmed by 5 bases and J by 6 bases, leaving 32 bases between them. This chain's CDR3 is CATSGDGTPNTRGLINEQFF. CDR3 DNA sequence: TGTGCCACCAGCGGGGACGGGACACCGAACACTCGGGGCTTGATCAATGAGCAGTTCTTC.

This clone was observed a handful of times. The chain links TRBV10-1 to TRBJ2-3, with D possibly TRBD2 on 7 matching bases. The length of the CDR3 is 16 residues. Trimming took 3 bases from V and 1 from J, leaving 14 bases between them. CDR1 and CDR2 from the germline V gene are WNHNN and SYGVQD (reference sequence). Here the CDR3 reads CASSDLGGACTDTQYF. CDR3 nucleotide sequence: TGCGCCAGCAGTGACTTGGGGGGGGCATGCACAGATACGCAGTATTTT.

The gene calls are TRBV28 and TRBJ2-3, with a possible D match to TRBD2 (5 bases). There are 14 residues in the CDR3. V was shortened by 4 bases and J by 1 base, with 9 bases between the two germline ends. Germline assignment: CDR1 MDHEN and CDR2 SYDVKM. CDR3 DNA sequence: TGTGCCAGCAGTTCGGGGTTGCGCACAGATACGCAGTATTTT. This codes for CASSSGLRTDTQYF.

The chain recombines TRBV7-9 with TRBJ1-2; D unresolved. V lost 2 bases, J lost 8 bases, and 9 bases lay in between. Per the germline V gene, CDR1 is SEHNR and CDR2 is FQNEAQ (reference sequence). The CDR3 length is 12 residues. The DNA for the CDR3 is TGTGCCAGCAGCTTAAAAGGGAGAGGCTACACCTTC. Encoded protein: CASSLKGRGYTF.

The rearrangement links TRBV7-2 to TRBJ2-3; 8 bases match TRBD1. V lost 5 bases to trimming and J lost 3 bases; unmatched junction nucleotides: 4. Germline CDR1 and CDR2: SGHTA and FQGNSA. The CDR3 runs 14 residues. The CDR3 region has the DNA TGTGCCAGCAGCCCACGGACAGGGACAGATACGCAGTATTTT. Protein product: CASSPRTGTDTQYF.

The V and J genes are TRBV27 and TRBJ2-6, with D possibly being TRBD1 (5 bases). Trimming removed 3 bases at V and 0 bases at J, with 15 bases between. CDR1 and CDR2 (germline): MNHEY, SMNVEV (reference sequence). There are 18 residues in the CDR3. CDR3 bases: TGTGCCAGCAGTTTCTGGGGCAGCCGGAGCTCTGGGGCCAACGTCCTGACTTTC. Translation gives CASSFWGSRSSGANVLTF.

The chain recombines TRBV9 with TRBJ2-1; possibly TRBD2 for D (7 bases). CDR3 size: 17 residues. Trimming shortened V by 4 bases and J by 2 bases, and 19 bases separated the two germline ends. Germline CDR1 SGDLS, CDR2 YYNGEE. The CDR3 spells CASSSRGEGQTYNEQFF. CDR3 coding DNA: TGTGCCAGCAGCTCGAGAGGGGAGGGACAAACCTACAATGAGCAGTTCTTC. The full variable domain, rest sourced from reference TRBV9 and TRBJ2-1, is DSGVTQTPKHLITATGQRVTLRCSPRSGDLSVYWYQQSLDQGLQFLIQYYNGEERAKGNILERFSAQQFPDLHSELNLSSLELGDSALYFCASSSRGEGQTYNEQFFGPGTRLTVL.

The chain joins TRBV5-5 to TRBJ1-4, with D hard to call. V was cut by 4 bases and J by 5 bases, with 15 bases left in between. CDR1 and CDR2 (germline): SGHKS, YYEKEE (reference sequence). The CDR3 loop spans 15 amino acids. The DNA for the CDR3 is TGTGCCAGCAGCATAGCCCCGGCACTCAATGAAAAACTGTTTTTT. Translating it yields CASSIAPALNEKLFF.

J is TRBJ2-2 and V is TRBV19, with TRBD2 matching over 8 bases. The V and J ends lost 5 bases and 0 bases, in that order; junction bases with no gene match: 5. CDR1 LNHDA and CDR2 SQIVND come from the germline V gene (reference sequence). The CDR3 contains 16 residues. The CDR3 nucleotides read TGTGCCAGTAGTTCCCGTAGCGGGGCGAACACCGGGGAGCTGTTTTTT. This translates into CASSSRSGANTGELFF.

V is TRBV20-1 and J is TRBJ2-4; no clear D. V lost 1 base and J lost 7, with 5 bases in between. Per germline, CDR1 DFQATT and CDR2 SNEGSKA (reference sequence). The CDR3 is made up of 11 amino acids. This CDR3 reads CSARGGNIQYF. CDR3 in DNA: TGCAGTGCTAGAGGAGGCAACATTCAGTACTTC.

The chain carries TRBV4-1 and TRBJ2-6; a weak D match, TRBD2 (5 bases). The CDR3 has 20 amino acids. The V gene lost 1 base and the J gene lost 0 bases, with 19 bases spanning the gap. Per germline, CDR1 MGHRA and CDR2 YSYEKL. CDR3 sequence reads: CASSQVKGSSVYSGANVLTF. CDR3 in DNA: TGCGCCAGCAGCCAAGTTAAAGGGAGCTCTGTCTACTCTGGGGCCAACGTCCTGACTTTC.

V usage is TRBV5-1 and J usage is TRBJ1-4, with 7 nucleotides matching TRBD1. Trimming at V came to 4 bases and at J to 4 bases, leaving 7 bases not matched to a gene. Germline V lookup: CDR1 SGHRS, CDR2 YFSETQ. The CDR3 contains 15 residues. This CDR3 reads CASSTRQGVNEKLFF. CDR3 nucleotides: TGCGCCAGCAGCACCCGACAGGGCGTTAATGAAAAACTGTTTTTT.

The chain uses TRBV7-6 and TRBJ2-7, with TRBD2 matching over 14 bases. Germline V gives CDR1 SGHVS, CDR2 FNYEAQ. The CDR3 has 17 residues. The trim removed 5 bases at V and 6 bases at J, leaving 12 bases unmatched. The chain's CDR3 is CASSPRTSGGPWGEQYF. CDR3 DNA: TGTGCCAGCAGCCCACGGACTAGCGGGGGGCCGTGGGGCGAGCAGTACTTC. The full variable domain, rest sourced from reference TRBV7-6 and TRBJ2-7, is GAGVSQSPRYKVTKRGQDVALRCDPISGHVSLYWYRQALGQGPEFLTYFNYEAQQDKSGLPNDRFSAERPEGSISTLTIQRTEQRDSAMYRCASSPRTSGGPWGEQYFGPGTRLTVT.

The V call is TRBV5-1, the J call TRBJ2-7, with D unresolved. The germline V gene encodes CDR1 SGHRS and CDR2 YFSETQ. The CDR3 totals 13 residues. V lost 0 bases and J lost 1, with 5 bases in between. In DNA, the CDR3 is TGCGCCAGCAGCTTGGTCGGGTCCTACGAGCAGTACTTC. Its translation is CASSLVGSYEQYF.

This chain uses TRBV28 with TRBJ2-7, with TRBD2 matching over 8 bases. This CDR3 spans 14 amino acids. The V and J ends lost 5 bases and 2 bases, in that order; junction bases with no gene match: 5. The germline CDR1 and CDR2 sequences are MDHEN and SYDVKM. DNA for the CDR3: TGTGCCAGCAGTCTAGCGGGCCATACCTACGAGCAGTACTTC. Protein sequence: CASSLAGHTYEQYF.

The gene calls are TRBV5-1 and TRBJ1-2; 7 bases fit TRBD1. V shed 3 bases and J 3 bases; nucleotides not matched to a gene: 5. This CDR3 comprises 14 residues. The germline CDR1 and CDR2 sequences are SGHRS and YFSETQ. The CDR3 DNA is TGCGCCAGCAGCTCGACAGGGAGAGACTATGGCTACACCTTC. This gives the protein CASSSTGRDYGYTF.

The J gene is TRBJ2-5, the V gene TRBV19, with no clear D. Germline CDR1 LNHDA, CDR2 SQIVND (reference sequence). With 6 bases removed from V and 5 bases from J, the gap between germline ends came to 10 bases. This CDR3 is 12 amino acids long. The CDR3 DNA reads TGTGCCAGTAGATCCGTAGAGGAGACCCAGTACTTC. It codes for CASRSVEETQYF. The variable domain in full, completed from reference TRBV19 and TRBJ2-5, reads DGGITQSPKYLFRKEGQNVTLSCEQNLNHDAMYWYRQDPGQGLRLIYYSQIVNDFQKGDIAEGYSVSREKKESFPLTVTSAQKNPTAFYLCASRSVEETQYFGPGTRLLVL.

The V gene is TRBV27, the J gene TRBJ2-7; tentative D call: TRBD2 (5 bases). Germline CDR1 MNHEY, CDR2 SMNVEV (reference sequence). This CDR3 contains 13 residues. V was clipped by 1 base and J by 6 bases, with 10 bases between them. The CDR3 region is CASSLLRGGEQYF. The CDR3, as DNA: TGTGCCAGCAGTTTATTACGAGGAGGCGAGCAGTACTTC.

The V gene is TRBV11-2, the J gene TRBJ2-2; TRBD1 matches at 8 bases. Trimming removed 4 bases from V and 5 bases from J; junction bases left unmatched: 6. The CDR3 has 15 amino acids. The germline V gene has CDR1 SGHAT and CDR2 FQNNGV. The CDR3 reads CASSSQGAATGELFF. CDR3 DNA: TGTGCCAGCAGCTCGCAGGGGGCGGCTACCGGGGAGCTGTTTTTT.

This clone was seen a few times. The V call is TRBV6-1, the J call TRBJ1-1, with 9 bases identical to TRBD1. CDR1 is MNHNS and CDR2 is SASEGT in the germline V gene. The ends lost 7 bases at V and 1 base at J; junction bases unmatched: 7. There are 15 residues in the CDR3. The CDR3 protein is CASNPRGQGNTEAFF. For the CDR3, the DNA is TGTGCCAGCAATCCCCGGGGACAGGGGAACACTGAAGCTTTCTTT.

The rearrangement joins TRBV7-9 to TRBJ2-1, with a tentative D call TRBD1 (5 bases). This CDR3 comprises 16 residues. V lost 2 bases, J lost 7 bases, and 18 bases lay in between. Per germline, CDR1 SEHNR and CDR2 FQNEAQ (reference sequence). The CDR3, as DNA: TGTGCCAGCAGCTTAAGGGCGCTGGGGCCGCGGAATGAGCAGTTCTTC. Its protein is CASSLRALGPRNEQFF.

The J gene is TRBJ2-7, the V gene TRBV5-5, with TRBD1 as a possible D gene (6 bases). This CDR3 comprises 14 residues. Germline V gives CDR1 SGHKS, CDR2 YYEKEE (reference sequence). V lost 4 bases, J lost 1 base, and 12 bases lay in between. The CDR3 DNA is TGTGCCAGCAGCCAACAGGGTCCGTCCTACGAGCAGTACTTC. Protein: CASSQQGPSYEQYF.

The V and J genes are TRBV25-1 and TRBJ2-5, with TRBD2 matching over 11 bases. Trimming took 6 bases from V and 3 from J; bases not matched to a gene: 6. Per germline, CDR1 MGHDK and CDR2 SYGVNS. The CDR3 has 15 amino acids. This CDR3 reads CASSLLAGVEETQYF. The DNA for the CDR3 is TGTGCCAGCAGCTTACTAGCGGGAGTTGAAGAGACCCAGTACTTC. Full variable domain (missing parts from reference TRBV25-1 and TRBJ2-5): EADIYQTPRYLVIGTGKKITLECSQTMGHDKMYWYQQDPGMELHLIHYSYGVNSTEKGDLSSESTVSRIRTEHFPLTLESARPSHTSQYLCASSLLAGVEETQYFGPGTRLLVL.

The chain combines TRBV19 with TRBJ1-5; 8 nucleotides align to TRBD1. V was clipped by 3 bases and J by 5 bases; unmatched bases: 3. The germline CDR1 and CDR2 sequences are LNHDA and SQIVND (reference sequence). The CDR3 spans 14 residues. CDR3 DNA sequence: TGTGCCAGTAGTATGACAGGGGTGGATCAGCCCCAGCATTTT. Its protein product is CASSMTGVDQPQHF.

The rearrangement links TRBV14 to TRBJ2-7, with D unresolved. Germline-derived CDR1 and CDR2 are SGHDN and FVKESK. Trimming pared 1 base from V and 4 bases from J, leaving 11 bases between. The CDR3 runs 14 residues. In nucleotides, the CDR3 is TGTGCCAGCAGCCAAGTGGCCAGGTCTTACGAGCAGTACTTC. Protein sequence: CASSQVARSYEQYF.

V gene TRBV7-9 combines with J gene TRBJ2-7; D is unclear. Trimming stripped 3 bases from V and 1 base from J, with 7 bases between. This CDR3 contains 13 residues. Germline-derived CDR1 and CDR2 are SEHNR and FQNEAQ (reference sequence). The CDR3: CASSFIQSYEQYF. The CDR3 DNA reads TGTGCCAGCAGCTTCATACAGTCCTACGAGCAGTACTTC.

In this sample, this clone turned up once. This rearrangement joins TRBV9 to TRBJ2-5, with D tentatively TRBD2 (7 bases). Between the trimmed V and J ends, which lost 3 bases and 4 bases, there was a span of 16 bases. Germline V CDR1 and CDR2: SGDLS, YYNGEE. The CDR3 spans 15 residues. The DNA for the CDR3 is TGTGCCAGCAGCGCACGGGGGGCTAATCGAGAGACCCAGTACTTC. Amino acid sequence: CASSARGANRETQYF.